This T cell receptor beta chain was sequenced during a study of shared clonotypes between healthy human individuals (dated by TCRdb to 2019 to 2021). In the study overall: Two women and a few men aged 18 to 49 years were included in the cohort. Between about 0.94 and 8.9 billion PBMCs per donor were obtained by leukapheresis. Blood TCR repertoires of four to six healthy adults were deeply sequenced to estimate repertoire size and the extent of clonotype sharing between individuals. For each donor, three plates each were used for CD4 naive and CD4 memory, two plates were used for CD8 naive, and one plate was used for CD8 memory. Different laboratories and diverse techniques were used to prepare libraries and sequence TCR repertoires, to increase sequencing depth and limit assay-specific biases. Results the study describes overall, beyond this receptor: Pairwise subsampling indicated that sequencing depth was expected to affect the degree of clonotype sharing among donors. Because the study included only a small number of donors, the genetic and exposure-history diversity represented was limited. Even with the large sequencing depth, rarefaction of the sorted-subset datasets indicated that sequencing was incomplete. Only blood was sampled, and tissue TCR repertoires likely differ from those in blood. Compared with non-shared clonotypes, the clonotypes found in all four sorted-subset donors had higher generation probabilities. Naive subsets generally had larger estimated clonotype richness than memory subsets did. When a handful of donors were compared, the shared fraction of clonotypes was 5% to 6.5% for naive CD4, around 3.5% for naive CD8, about 2.5% for memory CD4, and approximately 0.4% for memory CD8.

The CDR3 covers 17 residues, taking in both the cysteine and the phenylalanine. Only the CDR3 region is kept as DNA, spanning 51 bases read in frame from base 1. Trimming removed 2 bases from V and 6 bases from J; the gene matches leave 11 bases unexplained. The germline V gene specifies SGHAT as CDR1 and FQNNGV as CDR2. Healthy HIV-negative adults with no recently reported acute infections or vaccinations were included as donors. Only Caucasian adults living in Nashville, Tennessee, USA were represented among the donors. CD4+ T cells were enriched through magnetic negative selection, after which naive cells were positively selected on CD45RA and the remaining negative fraction served as the memory subset. After blood collection by leukapheresis, PBMCs were isolated using Ficoll-Histopaque density gradient centrifugation and then cryopreserved in the vapor phase of liquid nitrogen. Analytical flow cytometry was used to check the purity and quantity of each magnetically sorted T cell population. Genomic DNA was isolated from each sorted fraction and quantified by UV absorbance on a Nanodrop 2000c.

On this clone: No cognate antigen has been identified for it. No much larger clonotype is one base removed from it; base qualities were not supplied.

Using the deep immunoSEQ assay, TCR CDR3 regions were amplified from genomic DNA by multiplex PCR. Extracted genomic DNA from each cell subset was spread evenly across all wells of several immunoSEQ 96-well plates, with each plate serving as a replicate. Each replicate PCR for sorted subsets received around 0.2 ug genomic DNA, equal to about 29,000 T cell genomes. The purified libraries were quantified using a Qubit 3.0 fluorometer, sized with a Bioanalyzer 2100, and then quantified again using the KAPA Library Quantification kit. Each immunoSEQ 96-well plate was sequenced on its own single-read 150-cycle Illumina NextSeq 550 flow cell. Per the original workflow: Because only junctional sequences without quality scores were contained in the immunoSEQ output, filtering matching that applied to full-length reads could not be performed. To assign V/J genes and CDR3, sequences were annotated against IMGT germline references using PyIR, a Python wrapper for IgBLAST v1.9. Reads with weak V/J assignments (E-value above 1e-6), missing CDR3, stop codons, out-of-frame junctions, or ambiguous translated residues were removed. V3J clonotypes were defined by identical inferred V gene, J gene, and CDR3 amino acid sequence. To compute the percentage overlap between repertoires, the number of shared unique clonotypes was divided by the size of the smaller repertoire. RTK rarefaction, the Chao1 estimator, and Recon v2.1 estimates of unobserved clonotypes were used to assess repertoire richness. Generation probabilities for all TCRbeta clonotypes obtained by the gDNA method from four donors were computed using OLGA. The table was pulled from immuneACCESS by TCRdb, which kept in-frame rearrangements only. Such tables lose some clones; where checked, under half of the loss comes from unresolved V genes, and the rest has no known cause. From that table come the V and J calls and clone size; the DNA was used to work out D and trimming. The sample table records over 1.4 million clones; around 97% of these occur just once. The ten largest clonotypes hold over 1% of the sample.

Sequences were obtained from naive CD4+ T cells sorted from blood. Read against the paper, the sample's cell subset or site label means: CD45RA+ positively selected. The chain uses TRBV11-2 and TRBJ2-1; TRBD2 agrees with 9 junctional bases. The sequence derives from a man aged 25-45 years in good health. The nucleotide sequence reads as follows: TGTGCCAGCAGCTTATACGGCGGGAGGGCCGTTGGCAATGAGCAGTTCTTC. It codes for CASSLYGGRAVGNEQFF.